Reported below is one T cell receptor beta chain. Its target is unknown. These data originate in a study of CD8 T cell repertoires and HIV-1 epitope variants. Study summary: Enriched T cells were co-cultured with equal autologous T cell-negative cells. 1M T cells were kept uncultured as a baseline.

On the immunoSEQ platform, TCR beta CDR3s were sequenced at survey depth. Profiling relied on immunoSEQ multiplex PCR, and the TCRdb table lists in-frame clones only, not all of them. The sample holds about 6,000 clones, about three fifths seen once. Germline CDR1 is MNHEY and CDR2 is SMNVEV (reference sequence). This CDR3 has 13 amino acids. The V end lost 4 bases, the J end lost 1 base, and 7 bases lay between the germline ends. Study-level results: About 5 clonotypes recognized Nef KF9, one HW9, none TAALDMSHF.

The sequence was collected from a male donor with HIV. Source material: cultured CD8+ T cells derived from PBMCs. V and J are TRBV27 and TRBJ2-5; D is unresolved. The CDR3 reads CASSWSSQETQYF. The CDR3 DNA reads TGTGCCAGCAGTTGGAGCAGCCAAGAGACCCAGTACTTC.